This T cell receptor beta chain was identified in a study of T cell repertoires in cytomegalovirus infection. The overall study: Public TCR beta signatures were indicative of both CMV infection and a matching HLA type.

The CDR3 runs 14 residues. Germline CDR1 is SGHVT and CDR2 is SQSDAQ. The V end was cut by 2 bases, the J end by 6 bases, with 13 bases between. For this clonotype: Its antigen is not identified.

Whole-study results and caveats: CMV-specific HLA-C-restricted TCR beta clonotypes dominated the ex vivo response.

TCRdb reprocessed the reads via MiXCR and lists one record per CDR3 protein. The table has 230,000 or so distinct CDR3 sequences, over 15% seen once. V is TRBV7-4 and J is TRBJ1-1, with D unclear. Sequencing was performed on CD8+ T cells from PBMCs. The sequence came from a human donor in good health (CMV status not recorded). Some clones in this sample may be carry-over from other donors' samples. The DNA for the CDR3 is TGTGCCAGCAGCTTATCAGGCCGAGGCTCTGAAGCTTTCTTT. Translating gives CASSLSGRGSEAFF.